The rows below give T cell receptor beta chains drawn from one sample of a study of blood T cell repertoires in COVID-19. Measured with immunoSEQ multiplex PCR; TCRdb has only the in-frame clones, and not every one. The sample carries about 150,000 clones, about nine tenths recorded once. Sample: peripheral blood. The receptors were sampled from a woman aged 60 to 75 with active or convalescent COVID-19. CDR3s include the opening cysteine and the closing phenylalanine or tryptophan. The order of the fields is J gene, V gene, D gene, clone size, CDR3 protein, CDR3 DNA. A D gene is named only where the DNA matches it firmly. Size is omitted from some rows. Given values are once, few, many or a class for expanded clones.

TRBJ2-7 TRBV7-2 TRBD2 NA CASSRLASTYEQYF TGTGCCAGCAGCAGACTAGCCTCAACCTACGAGCAGTACTTC
TRBJ2-5 TRBV3-1/TRBV3-2 TRBD2 NA CASSPIAGGRQETQYF TGTGCCAGCAGCCCGATAGCGGGGGGTCGCCAAGAGACCCAGTACTTC
TRBJ1-5 TRBV5-1 NA NA CASSLASRQQPQHF TGCGCCAGCAGCTTGGCGTCCAGACAACAGCCCCAGCATTTT
TRBJ2-5 TRBV4-3 TRBD1 NA CASSLGGTGEETQYF TGCGCCAGCAGCCTAGGGGGGACAGGGGAAGAGACCCAGTACTTC
TRBJ2-7 TRBV9 TRBD1 NA CASSVEGTGFYEQYF TGTGCCAGCAGCGTAGAAGGGACAGGGTTCTACGAGCAGTACTTC
TRBJ1-3 TRBV19 TRBD1 NA CASSLRDSNGNTIYF TGTGCCAGTAGTCTCCGGGACAGCAATGGAAACACCATATATTTT
TRBJ1-5 TRBV11-2 TRBD1 NA CASSLGGQGHQPQHF TGTGCCAGCAGCTTAGGGGGACAGGGACATCAGCCCCAGCATTTT
TRBJ1-2 TRBV12-3/TRBV12-4 NA NA CASNEGQSGYTF TGTGCCAGCAACGAGGGACAATCTGGCTACACCTTC
TRBJ2-3 TRBV7-6 NA NA CASSPNPQGFTDTQYF TGTGCCAGCAGCCCGAATCCCCAGGGGTTCACAGATACGCAGTATTTT
TRBJ2-5 TRBV6-2/TRBV6-3 NA NA CASSYAPGGFDGPRETQYF TGTGCCAGCAGTTACGCCCCCGGGGGTTTTGACGGTCCGCGAGAGACCCAGTACTTC
TRBJ2-1 TRBV4-1 NA NA CASSRIEGGSDEQFF TGCGCCAGCAGCCGGATAGAGGGGGGGTCCGATGAGCAGTTCTTC
TRBJ2-5 TRBV5-1 NA few CASSFRETQYF TGCGCCAGCAGCTTCCGAGAGACCCAGTACTTC
TRBJ2-7 TRBV6-2/TRBV6-3 NA NA CASSYVTGEQYF TGTGCCAGCAGTTACGTGACAGGCGAGCAGTACTTC
TRBJ2-7 TRBV30 NA NA CAWSISGTQQYF TGTGCCTGGAGTATCTCGGGGACACAGCAGTACTTC
TRBJ2-7 TRBV7-9 TRBD1 NA CASSERAGGVYEQYF TGTGCCAGCAGCGAAAGGGCAGGGGGCGTCTACGAGCAGTACTTC
TRBJ2-3 TRBV19 NA NA CASSIVSDLTDTQYF TGTGCCAGTAGTATAGTGTCAGATTTAACAGATACGCAGTATTTT
TRBJ1-2 TRBV21-1 NA NA CASSKGGGYGYTF TGTGCCAGCAGCAAAGGAGGAGGCTATGGCTACACCTTC
TRBJ2-2 TRBV5-8 NA once CASSLGGTNTGELFF TGTGCCAGCAGCTTGGGAGGGACGAACACCGGGGAGCTGTTTTTT
TRBJ2-7 TRBV3-1/TRBV3-2 NA NA CASSQGASDSYEQYF TGTGCCAGCAGCCAAGGGGCTAGCGACTCCTACGAGCAGTACTTC
TRBJ2-3 TRBV24-1 NA NA CATSEGSIGTDTQYF TGTGCCACCAGTGAGGGGAGTATAGGCACAGATACGCAGTATTTT
TRBJ2-5 TRBV23-1 TRBD1 NA CASVPGQGIFETQYF TGCGCCAGCGTTCCGGGACAGGGGATTTTCGAGACCCAGTACTTC
TRBJ1-5 TRBV27 NA NA CASSLLGGVNQPQHF TGTGCCAGCAGTTTATTGGGGGGGGTAAATCAGCCCCAGCATTTT
TRBJ2-3 TRBV7-2 NA NA CASSLISSGYRVGTDTQYF TGTGCCAGCAGCTTAATTTCGTCTGGTTACAGGGTAGGAACAGATACGCAGTATTTT
TRBJ1-5 TRBV18 NA NA CASSRSRDQPQHF TGTGCCAGCTCACGGTCACGAGATCAGCCCCAGCATTTT
TRBJ1-3 TRBV7-2 NA NA CASSLEFRAAAGNTIYF TGTGCCAGCAGCTTAGAATTTCGAGCGGCAGCTGGAAACACCATATATTTT
TRBJ1-5 TRBV11-2 NA NA CASSLVGGGNQPQHF TGTGCCAGCAGCTTAGTGGGAGGGGGCAATCAGCCCCAGCATTTT